This T cell receptor (beta chain) was sequenced for a study of identical twins. Points from the study as a whole: Some out-of-frame alpha sequences were shared by twins, and these showed excess low generation probability.

TCRdb analysed the 5' RACE reads with MiXCR anew, one entry per CDR3 protein. The repertoire holds 700,000 to 950,000 distinct CDR3 sequences, 9% to 15% seen once, with around 1.5% in the top ten. This clonotype appeared many times. What it recognizes is unknown. The CDR3 spans 16 residues. Germline V CDR1 and CDR2: MRHNA, SNTAGT. The junction had 3 bases not matched to a gene; V was cut back by 0 bases and J by 7 bases. The same data also went into a second study, on yellow fever vaccine responses in identical twins.

The TCR originated in a young woman in good health. Sequenced: PBMCs. This chain links TRBV6-4 with TRBJ2-1; TRBD2 matches at 13 bases. In DNA form, the CDR3 reads TGTGCCAGCAGTGACTCGACTAGCGGGGGGAGGAATGAGCAGTTCTTC. Translating gives CASSDSTSGGRNEQFF.